Listed below are T cell receptor beta chains from one sample, sequenced in a study of cytomegalovirus exposure and HLA in healthy donors. The table came from immunoSEQ multiplex PCR; TCRdb's copy has only in-frame clones and leaves some out. The profile covers a few hundred thousand clones, with about four fifths appearing a single time and 2% to 2.5% taken by the ten largest. Specimen: PBMCs. The receptors were gathered from a woman aged 40 to 49 in good health and CMV-seropositive. The CDR3 runs from the conserved cysteine through the conserved F or W. D genes are given only for firm matches. Some rows mark clone size as missing; the rest say once, few, many or name a class of expanded clone.

>TRBV10-3|few|TRBD1|TRBJ2-7
TGTGCCATCAGTGAAGAACTTGTGGGGGACAGGGCCTACGAGCAGTACTTC
CAISEELVGDRAYEQYF
>TRBV29-1|NA|NA|TRBJ1-2
TGCAGCGTTCTAGGGGTGAATGGCTACACCTTC
CSVLGVNGYTF
>TRBV5-6|NA|TRBD1|TRBJ2-7
TGTGCCAGCAGCTTGGGACTGGGTGGGACAGGCGGGTACGAGCAGTACTTC
CASSLGLGGTGGYEQYF
>TRBV4-3|NA|TRBD2|TRBJ2-1
TGCGCCAGCAGCACCGGGACTAGCTCCTCCGAGCAGTTCTTC
CASSTGTSSSEQFF
>TRBV5-4|NA|NA|TRBJ2-5
TGTGCCAGCAGCTCGAGCGAGACCCAGTACTTC
CASSSSETQYF
>TRBV4-1|NA|TRBD1|TRBJ1-5
TGCGCCAGCAGCCTTGGTAGGACAGGGGGATTGAATCAGCCCCAGCATTTT
CASSLGRTGGLNQPQHF
>TRBV5-1|NA|TRBD2|TRBJ2-3
TGCGCCAGCAGCTTGAACTCGCTAGCGGGAAGGGCAGATACGCAGTATTTT
CASSLNSLAGRADTQYF
>TRBV19|NA|NA|TRBJ2-3
TGTGCCAGTAGTAGAGGAGCCTCGGGAGGCACAGATACGCAGTATTTT
CASSRGASGGTDTQYF
>TRBV7-6|NA|NA|TRBJ2-7
TGTGCCAGCAGCTTAGACCTACCGCCCTACGAGCAGTACTTC
CASSLDLPPYEQYF
>TRBV27|once|TRBD2|TRBJ2-3
TGTGCCAGCAGTTTAACCTCGGGGGGTAACACAGATACGCAGTATTTT
CASSLTSGGNTDTQYF
>TRBV14|NA|TRBD1|TRBJ2-7
TGTGCCAGCAGCCAAGATCTTCGGGACAGCCCCTTCTACGAGCAGTACTTC
CASSQDLRDSPFYEQYF
>TRBV29-1|NA|NA|TRBJ2-1
TGCAGCGTGAACACAGGGTTCAATGAGCAGTTCTTC
CSVNTGFNEQFF
>TRBV30|NA|TRBD1|TRBJ1-4
TGTGCCTGGAGTGCCCGGGACAGGGGACAAAAACTGTTTTTT
CAWSARDRGQKLFF
>TRBV30|NA|NA|TRBJ1-3
TGTGCCTGGACCCAGGGGCCTGGAAACACCATATATTTT
CAWTQGPGNTIYF
>TRBV6-6|NA|NA|TRBJ1-2
TGTGCCAGCAGTAGGCAGGATGGCTACACCTTC
CASSRQDGYTF